This T cell receptor (beta chain) derives from a study of early T cells in non-severe SARS-CoV-2 infection. Study at large: It was bulk RNA from unsorted whole blood that was sequenced, and the chains were unpaired. Notes on the study in general: VDJdb-based annotation leaned toward anti-spike CD8 responses and missed private and CD4 specificities.

CDR1 and CDR2 (germline): DFQATT, SNEGSKA (reference sequence). Trimming removed 6 bases from V and 0 bases from J, with 12 bases in between. There are 14 residues in the CDR3. This clonotype was seen repeatedly, ten times or more. The antigen is not known. As part of library construction, unique molecular identifiers were attached to individual cDNA molecules. MiXCR was run by TCRdb on the 5' RACE reads, yielding one entry per CDR3 protein. The sample yields fewer than 80,000 distinct CDR3 sequences, 9% to 15% seen once. The TCR was taken from an adult who was a healthcare worker with PCR-confirmed SARS-CoV-2 infection or an uninfected control (not recorded which). The sample taken for sequencing was whole blood. This sequence joins TRBV20-1 and TRBJ1-3; D is perhaps TRBD1 (6 bases). The CDR3 bases are TGCAGTGCCGATGACAGGTCCTCTGGAAACACCATATATTTT. This sequence encodes CSADDRSSGNTIYF.